Shown below are 14 T cell receptor beta chains from a single sample sequenced in a study of T cells in Graves' hyperthyroidism and ophthalmopathy. The CDR3 regions of TCR beta were amplified from RNA transcripts. In the first-round RT-PCR of the TCR CDR3, the HTBI primer set was used. TCRdb called the multiplex PCR reads again in MiXCR, with one record for every CDR3 protein. The sample contains 400,000 to 600,000 distinct CDR3 sequences, around 21% of which appear only once. The material sequenced was blood. These receptors were collected from a man aged 18 to 30 with Graves' hyperthyroidism.

The CDR3 bases are TGTGCCAGCAGTGCAGTGTCGGTGGGGGAGCAGTACTTC. It translates to CASSAVSVGEQYF. The chain is built from TRBV6-1 and TRBJ2-7; the D is unclear. V shed 4 bases and J shed 7 bases, with 14 bases lying between them. The CDR3 has 13 residues. Germline V gene sequence: CDR1 MNHNS, CDR2 SASEGT.

Ten or more counts support this clonotype. The chain employs TRBV9 and TRBJ2-5; TRBD2 aligns across 12 bases. The junction had 7 bases not matched to a gene; V was cut back by 0 bases and J by 1 base. CDR1 is SGDLS, CDR2 YYNGEE, per germline. There are 18 residues in the CDR3. The CDR3 spells CASSVGLAGGPSQETQYF. In nucleotides, the CDR3 is TGTGCCAGCAGCGTAGGCCTAGCGGGGGGGCCGTCCCAAGAGACCCAGTACTTC.

This clonotype was picked up a small number of times. The rearrangement links TRBV5-8 to TRBJ2-7; D might be TRBD2 (5 bases). Between the trimmed V and J ends, which lost 2 bases and 0 bases, there was a span of 12 bases. Germline loops: CDR1 SGHTS, CDR2 YDEGEE. This CDR3 contains 15 residues. Here the CDR3 DNA reads TGTGCCAGCAGCTTTGTGGGGAGAGGCTCCTACGAGCAGTACTTC. It codes for CASSFVGRGSYEQYF.

Many counts were recorded for this clonotype. DNA for the CDR3: TGTGCCTGGAGTGGTCAGGGGGCTCAGCCCCAGCATTTT. As protein: CAWSGQGAQPQHF. The chain employs TRBV30 and TRBJ1-5; 8 nucleotides match TRBD1. Germline loops: CDR1 GTSNPN, CDR2 SVGIG (reference sequence). The CDR3 is 13 amino acids. V was clipped by 1 base and J by 6 bases; unmatched bases: 2.

This clonotype was recorded at least ten times. This chain uses TRBV28 with TRBJ1-2, with TRBD1 as a possible D gene (5 bases). The CDR3 is made up of 14 amino acids. CDR1 MDHEN and CDR2 SYDVKM come from the germline V gene. The V end was cut by 7 bases, the J end by 8 bases, with 20 bases between. This CDR3 reads CASTASWGAWGYTF. In nucleotides, the CDR3 is TGTGCCAGCACCGCCTCTTGGGGCGCCTGGGGCTACACCTTC.

This clonotype was observed many times. This chain links TRBV12-3 or TRBV12-4 with TRBJ1-1; D call uncertain. V dropped 6 bases and J dropped 4 bases, with 12 bases sitting between them. CDR3 length equals 13 residues. Here the CDR3 DNA reads TGTGCCAGCAGCCTGGCGGAGACCACTGAAGCTTTCTTT. Protein product: CASSLAETTEAFF.

This clonotype appeared many times. V gene TRBV6-5 combines with J gene TRBJ2-7, with D possibly TRBD1 on 6 matching bases. Germline CDR1 is MNHEY and CDR2 is SVGAGI. The CDR3 is made up of 14 amino acids. V lost 2 bases and J lost 4, with 12 bases in between. CDR3 nucleotides: TGTGCCAGCAGTTACCGGCCCAGGGGATACGAGCAGTACTTC. Protein: CASSYRPRGYEQYF.

Ten or more counts support this clonotype. V is TRBV4-1 and J is TRBJ1-1; TRBD1 agrees at 7 bases. Germline loops: CDR1 MGHRA, CDR2 YSYEKL. This CDR3 region has 16 residues. V was pared by 4 bases and J by 4 bases, with 12 bases of the junction left unmatched. The CDR3: CASSRKWDSGGTEAFF. The CDR3 nucleotides read TGCGCCAGCAGCCGAAAGTGGGACAGTGGAGGCACTGAAGCTTTCTTT.

This clonotype was seen many times. The chain joins TRBV28 to TRBJ2-7, with a possible D match to TRBD1 (6 bases). CDR1 and CDR2 from the germline V gene are MDHEN and SYDVKM. The CDR3 has 13 amino acids. V was shortened by 5 bases and J by 0 bases, with 8 bases between the two germline ends. For the CDR3, the DNA is TGTGCCAGCAGTGGGGACATCTCCTACGAGCAGTACTTC. It encodes CASSGDISYEQYF.

This clonotype was recorded many times. The V call is TRBV12-3 or TRBV12-4, the J call TRBJ1-5; the D gene is possibly TRBD1 (6 bases). CDR3 length: 15 amino acids. The V end was cut by 5 bases, the J end by 5 bases, with 16 bases between. The CDR3: CASSPRGGDDQPQHF. The CDR3 nucleotides are TGTGCCAGCAGTCCAAGGGGGGGGGATGATCAGCCCCAGCATTTT.

This chain connects TRBV5-5 to TRBJ2-7; TRBD1 aligns across 7 bases. Germline loops: CDR1 SGHKS, CDR2 YYEKEE (reference sequence). V was clipped by 5 bases and J by 2 bases; unmatched bases: 7. This CDR3 is built from 14 residues. As DNA, the CDR3 is TGTGCCAGCAGGCCGAGACAGGGACCCTACGAGCAGTACTTC. This sequence encodes CASRPRQGPYEQYF.

This clonotype was counted at least ten times. The chain links TRBV5-1 to TRBJ2-2; D unclear. Germline assignment: CDR1 SGHRS and CDR2 YFSETQ. V was trimmed by 0 bases and J by 0 bases, leaving 3 bases between them. The CDR3 covers 14 residues. CDR3 in DNA: TGCGCCAGCAGCTTGGATCCGAACACCGGGGAGCTGTTTTTT. Its translation: CASSLDPNTGELFF.

The chain recombines TRBV20-1 with TRBJ2-5; perhaps TRBD1 as D (6 bases). Germline loops: CDR1 DFQATT, CDR2 SNEGSKA (reference sequence). CDR3 length: 13 residues. V lost 6 bases to trimming and J lost 3 bases, with 14 bases between them. The chain's CDR3 is CSADGQFEETQYF. CDR3 in DNA: TGCAGTGCCGATGGACAGTTCGAAGAGACCCAGTACTTC.

This chain uses TRBV20-1 with TRBJ1-5; 9 bases are a match to TRBD1. The germline gives CDR1 DFQATT, CDR2 SNEGSKA (reference sequence). The CDR3 is made up of 13 amino acids. Germline trimming cut 5 bases from V and 8 bases from J; bases unmatched to any gene: 7. CDR3 protein: CSAEWDREKPQHF. The CDR3 nucleotides read TGCAGTGCTGAATGGGACAGGGAAAAGCCCCAGCATTTT.